This TCR beta chain stems from a study of shared clonotypes between healthy human individuals. A roughly 200 ng quantity of DNA, roughly 29,000 T cell genomes, went into the sorted-subset replicate PCRs. TCRdb's copy holds only in-frame clones and misses some; the assay was immunoSEQ multiplex PCR. The sample records about 2.4 million clones, over 85% being singletons. Germline V gene sequence: CDR1 SEHNR, CDR2 FQNEAQ (reference sequence). This CDR3 region has 17 residues. After removal of 3 bases from V and 2 bases from J, the junction contained 7 bases not matched to a gene. Comments on this clone: What it binds is unknown.

Study findings and constraints: On the whole, naive subsets had larger estimated richness than memory subsets had. Naive CD4 clonotypes overlapped across a handful of donors at roughly 4.5%.

V is TRBV7-9 and J is TRBJ2-3; TRBD2 matches at 11 bases. Material for sequencing was naive CD4+ T cells sorted from blood. The subset denotes: CD45RA+ positively selected. This TCR was recovered from a man between 18 and 35 years old in good health. CDR3 in DNA: TGTGCCAGCAGCTTGGTTGGGACTAGCGGTATCACAGATACGCAGTATTTT. As protein: CASSLVGTSGITDTQYF. The full variable domain, completed using reference TRBV7-9 and TRBJ2-3, is DTGVSQNPRHKITKRGQNVTFRCDPISEHNRLYWYRQTLGQGPEFLTYFQNEAQLEKSRLLSDRFSAERPKGSFSTLEIQRTEQGDSAMYLCASSLVGTSGITDTQYFGPGTRLTVL.